Shown below are 10 T cell receptor beta chains from a single sample sequenced in a study of shared clonotypes between healthy human individuals. Some clones are missing from TCRdb's copy, which holds only in-frame ones; the method was immunoSEQ multiplex PCR. The data contain 560,000 or so clones, approximately 96% of them seen just once; the ten biggest clones take up 0.11%. CD45RO-negative CD8 cells positively selected for CCR7 made up the naive population, which excluded terminally differentiated effector memory CD45RA+ cells. Sequenced material: naive CD8+ T cells sorted from blood. The source of these receptors is a woman in her thirties in good health.

The chain joins TRBV15 to TRBJ2-7; 13 bases map to TRBD2. After removal of 3 bases from V and 5 bases from J, the junction contained 13 bases not matched to a gene. Germline V lookup: CDR1 LNHNV, CDR2 YYDKDF (reference sequence). This CDR3 spans 18 amino acids. CDR3 protein: CATSSFGGTSGIMNEQYF. The CDR3 DNA sequence: TGTGCCACCAGCAGTTTCGGCGGGACTAGCGGGATTATGAACGAGCAGTACTTC.

This CDR3 is CSVEDRSNTGELFF. The DNA of the CDR3 is TGCAGCGTTGAAGACAGGTCGAACACCGGGGAGCTGTTTTTT. The chain couples TRBV29-1 to TRBJ2-2; D gene uncertain. CDR3 length: 14 amino acids. Germline values: CDR1 SQVTM, CDR2 ANQGSEA. The V end lost 0 bases, the J end lost 0 bases, and 5 bases lay between the germline ends.

V and J are TRBV7-9 and TRBJ2-1, with TRBD2 identical over 8 bases. Germline V CDR1 and CDR2: SEHNR, FQNEAQ (reference sequence). The CDR3 spans 14 residues. The trim removed 5 bases at V and 5 bases at J, leaving 5 bases unmatched. The CDR3 nucleotides read TGTGCCAGCAGCCCACTAGCGGCAAACAATGAGCAGTTCTTC. The encoded protein is CASSPLAANNEQFF.

To note about this clone: This sample also contains other DNA sequences that code for the same CDR3. The gene calls are TRBV27 and TRBJ1-5; no firm D call. CDR1 is MNHEY, CDR2 SMNVEV, per germline (reference sequence). The V and J ends lost 0 bases and 0 bases respectively, with 3 bases between them. CDR3 size: 14 residues. As DNA, the CDR3 is TGTGCCAGCAGTTTATCGGGTAGCAATCAGCCCCAGCATTTT. This gives the protein CASSLSGSNQPQHF.

This sequence joins TRBV14 and TRBJ2-7; no clear D. V shed 4 bases and J shed 3 bases, with 19 bases lying between them. Germline V gene sequence: CDR1 SGHDN, CDR2 FVKESK. The CDR3 totals 16 residues. CDR3 amino acids: CASSPKLPGPNYEQYF. The CDR3 nucleotides are TGTGCCAGCAGCCCTAAATTACCGGGTCCTAACTACGAGCAGTACTTC.

V gene TRBV27 combines with J gene TRBJ2-2; tentatively, D is TRBD2 (6 bases). Germline lookup yields CDR1 MNHEY and CDR2 SMNVEV (reference sequence). CDR3 length: 16 residues. Trimming removed 1 base from V and 0 bases from J, with 9 bases in between. For the CDR3, the DNA is TGTGCCAGCAGTTTATATGGCGGGACGAACACCGGGGAGCTGTTTTTT. It encodes CASSLYGGTNTGELFF.

The chain uses TRBV2 and TRBJ2-1; 7 nucleotides line up with TRBD2. Germline CDR1 and CDR2: SNHLY and FYNNEI. This CDR3 has 13 residues. After removal of 1 base from V and 6 bases from J, the junction contained 0 bases not matched to a gene. The CDR3 spells CASSEGLANEQFF. The CDR3 coding sequence is TGTGCCAGCAGTGAAGGACTAGCCAATGAGCAGTTCTTC.

The chain recombines TRBV4-2 with TRBJ2-7; 7 bases are a match to TRBD2. CDR1 is LGHNA, CDR2 YNFKEQ, per germline. The CDR3 is 15 residues long. V shed 8 bases, J shed 3 bases, and the junction held 13 bases outside the gene matches. The CDR3 is CASLFSFGGCYEQYF. In DNA, the CDR3 is TGTGCCAGCCTCTTTTCCTTCGGGGGGTGCTACGAGCAGTACTTC.

The V gene is TRBV5-4, the J gene TRBJ2-7; D gene ambiguous. The CDR3 is 13 residues long. Germline-derived CDR1 and CDR2 are SGHNT and YYREEE (reference sequence). The germline V and J ends were trimmed by 4 bases and 4 bases, with 12 bases remaining between them. CDR3 region: CASSIDRLYEQYF. The CDR3 bases are TGTGCCAGCAGCATTGACCGCTTATACGAGCAGTACTTC.

The chain joins TRBV9 to TRBJ2-3, with a tentative D call TRBD2 (6 bases). With 3 bases removed from V and 0 bases from J, the gap between germline ends came to 11 bases. From germline, CDR1 is SGDLS and CDR2 YYNGEE. This CDR3 comprises 15 residues. CDR3 loop: CASSGAGNSTDTQYF. CDR3 bases: TGTGCCAGCAGCGGGGCGGGGAATAGCACAGATACGCAGTATTTT.